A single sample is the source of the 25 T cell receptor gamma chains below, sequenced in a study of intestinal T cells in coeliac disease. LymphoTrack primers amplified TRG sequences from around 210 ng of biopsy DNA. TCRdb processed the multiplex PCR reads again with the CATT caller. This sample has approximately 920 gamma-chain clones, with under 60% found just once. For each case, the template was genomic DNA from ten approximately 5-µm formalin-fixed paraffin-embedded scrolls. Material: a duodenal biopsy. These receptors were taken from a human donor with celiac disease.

The CDR3: CATWDRLLLRNYYKKLF. DNA of the CDR3: TGTGCCACCTGGGATAGACTACTTCTTCGTAATTATTATAAGAAACTCTTT. The V call is TRGV8, the J call TRGJ1 or TRGJ2. CDR1 and CDR2 (germline): VENAVY, YDSYNSRV. V shed 1 base, J shed 1 base, and the junction held 13 bases outside the gene matches. The CDR3 totals 17 residues.

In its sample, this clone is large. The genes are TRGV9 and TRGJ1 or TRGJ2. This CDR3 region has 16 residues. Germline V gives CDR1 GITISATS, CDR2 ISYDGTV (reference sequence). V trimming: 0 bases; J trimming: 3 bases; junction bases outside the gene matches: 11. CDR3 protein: CALWEVYSLFYYKKLF. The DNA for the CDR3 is TGTGCCTTGTGGGAGGTGTACTCCCTTTTTTATTATAAGAAACTCTTT.

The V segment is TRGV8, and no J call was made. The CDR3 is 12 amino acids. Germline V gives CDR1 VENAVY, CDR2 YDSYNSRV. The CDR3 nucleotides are TGTGCCACCTGGGATAAACTTATAAGAAAACTCTTT. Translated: CATWDKLIRKLF.

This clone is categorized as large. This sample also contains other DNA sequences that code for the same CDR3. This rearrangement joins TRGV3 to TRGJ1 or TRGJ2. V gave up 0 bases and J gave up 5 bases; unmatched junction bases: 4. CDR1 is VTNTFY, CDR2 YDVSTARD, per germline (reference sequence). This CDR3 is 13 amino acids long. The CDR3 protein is CATWDRLHYKKLF. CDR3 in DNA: TGTGCCACCTGGGACAGGCTCCATTATAAGAAACTCTTT.

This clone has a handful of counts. DNA for the CDR3: TGTGCCACCTGGGCCGCCACGGTTCATTATAAGAAACTCTTT. It translates to CATWAATVHYKKLF. The V call is TRGV2, the J call TRGJ1 or TRGJ2. This CDR3 is 14 amino acids long. Unmatched junction bases numbered 12, after V lost 5 bases and J lost 5 bases. Looked up from germline, CDR1 is EGSNGY and CDR2 is YDSYNSKV.

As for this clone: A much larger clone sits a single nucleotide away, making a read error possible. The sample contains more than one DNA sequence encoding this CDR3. In DNA form, the CDR3 reads TGCGCTGCGTGGGATCCCCGACCGAATGGGGGGGAAACCACTGGTTGGTTCAAGATATTT. This translates into CAAWDPRPNGGETTGWFKIF. J is TRGJP1 and V is TRGV10. TRGV10 is treated as an ORF (open reading frame) with a function not yet certain. The CDR3 totals 20 residues.

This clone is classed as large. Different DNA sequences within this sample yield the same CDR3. The CDR3 DNA reads TGTGCTGCGTGGGATCCATATAAGAAACTCTTT. Amino acids: CAAWDPYKKLF. This chain uses TRGV10 with TRGJ1 or TRGJ2. TRGV10 is identified as an open reading frame with a role that is uncertain. J was trimmed by 7 bases and V by 8 bases; bases with no gene match: 6. The CDR3 loop spans 11 amino acids.

The CDR3 loop reads CACWIRREMGWFKIF. The CDR3 DNA is TGTGCCTGCTGGATTAGGCGGGAAATGGGTTGGTTCAAGATATTT. The chain recombines TRGV11 with TRGJP1. TRGV11 is annotated as an ORF whose role is uncertain. This CDR3 spans 15 amino acids. The J segment lost 8 bases and the V segment lost 2 bases, leaving 8 bases of the junction unmatched.

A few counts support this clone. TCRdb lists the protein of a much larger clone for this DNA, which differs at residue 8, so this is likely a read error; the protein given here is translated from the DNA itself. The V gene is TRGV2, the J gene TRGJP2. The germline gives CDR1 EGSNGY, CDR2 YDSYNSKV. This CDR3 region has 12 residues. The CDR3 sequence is CATPAGDRIKTF. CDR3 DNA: TGTGCCACCCCGGCAGGTGATCGGATCAAGACGTTT.

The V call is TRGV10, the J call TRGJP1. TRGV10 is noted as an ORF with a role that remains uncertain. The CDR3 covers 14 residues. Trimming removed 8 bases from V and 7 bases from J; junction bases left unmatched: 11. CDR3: CAAWDLPLGWFKIF. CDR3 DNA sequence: TGTGCTGCGTGGGATTTACCACTTGGTTGGTTCAAGATATTT.

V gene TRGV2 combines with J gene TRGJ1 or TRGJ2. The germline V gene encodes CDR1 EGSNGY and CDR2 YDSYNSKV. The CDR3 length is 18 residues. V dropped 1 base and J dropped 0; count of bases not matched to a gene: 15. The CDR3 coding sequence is TGTGCCACCTGGGACGGCCCCTCTCCTCAATCGAATTATTATAAGAAACTCTTT. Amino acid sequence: CATWDGPSPQSNYYKKLF.

The CDR3 here is CAAWDLKLF. The CDR3 region has the DNA TGTGCTGCGTGGGATTTGAAACTCTTT. The chain joins TRGV10 to TRGJ1 or TRGJ2. TRGV10 is reported as an ORF; its role is uncertain. Germline trimming cut 8 bases from V and 12 bases from J; bases unmatched to any gene: 5. The CDR3 consists of 9 residues.

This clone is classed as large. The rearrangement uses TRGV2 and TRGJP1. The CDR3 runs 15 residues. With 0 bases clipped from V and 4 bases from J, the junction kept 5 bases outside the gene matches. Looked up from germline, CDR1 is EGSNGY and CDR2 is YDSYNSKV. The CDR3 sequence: CATWDGPGTGWFKIF. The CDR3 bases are TGTGCCACCTGGGACGGGCCCGGCACTGGTTGGTTCAAGATATTT.

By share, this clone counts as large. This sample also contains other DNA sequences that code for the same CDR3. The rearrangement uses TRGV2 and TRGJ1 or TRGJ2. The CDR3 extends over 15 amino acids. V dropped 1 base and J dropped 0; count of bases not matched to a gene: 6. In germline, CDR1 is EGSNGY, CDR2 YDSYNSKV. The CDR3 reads CATWDGPLNYYKKLF. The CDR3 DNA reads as TGTGCCACCTGGGACGGTCCCCTGAATTATTATAAGAAACTCTTT.

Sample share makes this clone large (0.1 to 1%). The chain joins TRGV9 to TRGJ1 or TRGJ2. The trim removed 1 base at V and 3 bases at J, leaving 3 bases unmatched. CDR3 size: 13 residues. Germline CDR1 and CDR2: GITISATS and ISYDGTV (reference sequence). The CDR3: CALWEVPYYKKLF. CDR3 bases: TGTGCCTTGTGGGAGGTCCCTTATTATAAGAAACTCTTT.

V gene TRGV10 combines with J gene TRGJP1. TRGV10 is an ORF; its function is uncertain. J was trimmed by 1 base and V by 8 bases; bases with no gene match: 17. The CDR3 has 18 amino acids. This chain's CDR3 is CAAWDYNKRGTTGWFKIF. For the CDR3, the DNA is TGTGCTGCGTGGGATTATAATAAGAGGGGTACCACTGGTTGGTTCAAGATATTT.

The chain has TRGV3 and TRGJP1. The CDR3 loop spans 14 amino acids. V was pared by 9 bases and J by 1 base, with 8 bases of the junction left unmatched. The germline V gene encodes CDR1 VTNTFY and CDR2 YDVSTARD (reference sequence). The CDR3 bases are TGTGCCACCGGGACACTTACCACTGGTTGGTTCAAGATATTT. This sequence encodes CATGTLTTGWFKIF.

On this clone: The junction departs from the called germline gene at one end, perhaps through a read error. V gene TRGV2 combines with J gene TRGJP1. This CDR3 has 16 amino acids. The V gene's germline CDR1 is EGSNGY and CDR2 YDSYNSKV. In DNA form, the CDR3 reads TGTGCCACCCGGGACGGGGCCGGGGGCACTGGTTGGTTCAAGATATTT. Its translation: CATRDGAGGTGWFKIF.

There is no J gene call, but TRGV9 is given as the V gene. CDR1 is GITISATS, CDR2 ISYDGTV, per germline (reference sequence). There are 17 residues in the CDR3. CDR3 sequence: CALWEVQWLPRYYKKTF. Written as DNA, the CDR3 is TGTGCCTTGTGGGAGGTGCAATGGCTTCCGCGGTATTATAAAAAAACCTTC.

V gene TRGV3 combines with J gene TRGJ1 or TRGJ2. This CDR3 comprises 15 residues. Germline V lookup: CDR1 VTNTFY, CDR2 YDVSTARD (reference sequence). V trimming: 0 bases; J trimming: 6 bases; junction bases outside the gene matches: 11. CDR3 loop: CATWDRPLISYKKLF. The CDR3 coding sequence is TGTGCCACCTGGGACAGGCCGCTGATTAGTTATAAGAAACTCTTT.

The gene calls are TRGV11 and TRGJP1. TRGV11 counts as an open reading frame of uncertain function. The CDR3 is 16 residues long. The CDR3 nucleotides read TGTGCTGCTGGATTAGGCCAGTATACCACTGGTTGGTTCAAGATATTT. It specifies CAAGLGQYTTGWFKIF.

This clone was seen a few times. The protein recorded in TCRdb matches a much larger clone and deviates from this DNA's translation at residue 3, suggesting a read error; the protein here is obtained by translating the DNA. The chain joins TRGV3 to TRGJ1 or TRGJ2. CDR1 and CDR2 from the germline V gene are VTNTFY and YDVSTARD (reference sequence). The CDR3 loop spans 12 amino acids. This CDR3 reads CAAWDTHYKKLF. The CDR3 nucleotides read TGTGCCGCCTGGGACACCCATTATAAGAAACTCTTT.

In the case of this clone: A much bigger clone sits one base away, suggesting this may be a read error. For the CDR3, the DNA is TGTGCCGCCTGGGGGCGTAGTGATTGGATCAAGACGTTT. Amino acid sequence: CAAWGRSDWIKTF. The chain uses TRGV8 and TRGJP2. Germline assignment: CDR1 VENAVY and CDR2 YDSYNSRV. The CDR3 is 13 residues long.

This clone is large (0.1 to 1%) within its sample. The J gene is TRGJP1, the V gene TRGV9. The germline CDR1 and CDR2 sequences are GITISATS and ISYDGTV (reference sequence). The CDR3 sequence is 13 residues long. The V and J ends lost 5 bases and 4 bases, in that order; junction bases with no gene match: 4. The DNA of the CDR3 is TGTGCCTTGTGGGCCCTCACTGGTTGGTTCAAGATATTT. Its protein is CALWALTGWFKIF.

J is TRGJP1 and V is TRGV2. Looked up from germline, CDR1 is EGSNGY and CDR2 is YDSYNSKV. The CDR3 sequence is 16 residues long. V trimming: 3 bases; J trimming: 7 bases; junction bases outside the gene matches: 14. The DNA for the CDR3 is TGTGCCACCTGGGACCCCGTGTCACCACGTGGTTGGTTCAAGATATTT. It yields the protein CATWDPVSPRGWFKIF.